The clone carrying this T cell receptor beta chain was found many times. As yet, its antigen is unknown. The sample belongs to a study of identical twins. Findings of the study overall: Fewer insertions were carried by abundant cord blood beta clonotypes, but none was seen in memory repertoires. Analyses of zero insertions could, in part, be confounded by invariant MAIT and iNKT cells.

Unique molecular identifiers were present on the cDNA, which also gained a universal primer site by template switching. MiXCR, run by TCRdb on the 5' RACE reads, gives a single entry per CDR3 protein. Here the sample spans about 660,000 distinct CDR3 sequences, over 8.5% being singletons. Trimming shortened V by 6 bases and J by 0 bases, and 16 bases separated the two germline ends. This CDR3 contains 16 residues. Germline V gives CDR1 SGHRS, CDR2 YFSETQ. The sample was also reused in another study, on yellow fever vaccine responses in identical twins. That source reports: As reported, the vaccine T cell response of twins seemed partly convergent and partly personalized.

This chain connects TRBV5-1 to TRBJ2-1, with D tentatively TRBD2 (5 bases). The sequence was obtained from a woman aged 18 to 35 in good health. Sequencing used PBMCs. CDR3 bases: TGCGCCAGCATCAACGGAGGCTCCAGCTCCTACAATGAGCAGTTCTTC. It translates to CASINGGSSSYNEQFF.